This T cell receptor (beta chain) comes out of a study of blood T cell repertoires in COVID-19. Overall study: The United States, Italy and Spain provided the acute and convalescent COVID-19 samples. Sample material is recorded as cDNA or gDNA derived from T cells, B-cell-depleted T cells, or PBMCs.

The age range of participants was 18 to 89 years, with residence in about two dozen US areas. Researchers sorted participants into cohorts using their self-reported clinical history. TCRdb keeps only in-frame clones here, not all; method: immunoSEQ multiplex PCR. The sample shows about 280,000 clones, roughly 90% of them seen only once. Germline V gene data show CDR1 as KGHSH and CDR2 as LQKENI. V lost 3 bases to trimming and J lost 6 bases; unmatched junction nucleotides: 10. This CDR3 is 15 amino acids long. The sequenced sample consisted of PBMCs or T cells enriched from blood (not recorded which). This TCR derives from a woman under 30 with acute COVID-19. The V gene is TRBV18, the J gene TRBJ2-5; TRBD2 matches 7 bases. The CDR3 is CASSPPSGSLKTQYF. CDR3 DNA sequence: TGTGCCAGCTCACCTCCTAGCGGTTCATTAAAGACCCAGTACTTC.